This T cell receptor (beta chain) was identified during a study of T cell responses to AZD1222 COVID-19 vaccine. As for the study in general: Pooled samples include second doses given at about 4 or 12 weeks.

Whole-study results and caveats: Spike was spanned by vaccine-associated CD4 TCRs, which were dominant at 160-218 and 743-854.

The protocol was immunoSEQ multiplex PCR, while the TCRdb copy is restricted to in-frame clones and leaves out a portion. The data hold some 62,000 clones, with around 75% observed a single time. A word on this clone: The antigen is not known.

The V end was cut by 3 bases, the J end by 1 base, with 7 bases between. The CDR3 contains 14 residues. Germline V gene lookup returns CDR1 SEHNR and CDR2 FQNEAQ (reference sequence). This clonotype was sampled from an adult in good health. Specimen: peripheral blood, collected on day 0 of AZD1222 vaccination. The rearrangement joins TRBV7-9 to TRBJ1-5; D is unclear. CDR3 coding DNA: TGTGCCAGCAGCTTCGGGCAGAGCAATCAGCCCCAGCATTTT. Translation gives CASSFGQSNQPQHF.